Below, 22 T cell receptor beta chains from the same sample are listed, as sequenced in a study of metastatic and nonmetastatic thyroid tumors (dated by TCRdb to the early 2020s). The receptor library was made with PCR. The instrument was an Illumina HiSeq 4000. The public reads were quality trimmed at Q25 with fastp and then assembled into clones with MiXCR by TCRdb, keeping productive beta chains. This sample comprises some 34,000 clones, approximately 15% of them detected only once. In total, the top ten clones hold under 5% of the sample. None of the patients had been given any treatment before thyroid surgery. The specimen was blood. The receptors shown here come from a female donor with papillary thyroid cancer or a benign thyroid nodule (not recorded which). Some clones in this sample may be carry-over from other donors' samples.

The chain carries TRBV5-4 and TRBJ2-1; D possibly uses TRBD1 or TRBD2 (5 bases each). The CDR3 covers 13 residues. CDR1 is SGHNT and CDR2 is YYREEE in the germline V gene (reference sequence). V was pared by 4 bases and J by 9 bases, with 14 bases between. The CDR3 DNA follows: TGTGCCAGCAGCCCGCGCGAGAGGGGTGAGCAGTTCTTC. It encodes CASSPRERGEQFF.

This clone appeared many times. A much larger clone lies a single base off, so this may be a read error. The chain has TRBV2 and TRBJ1-4, with TRBD1 matching over 10 bases. This CDR3 spans 15 amino acids. Germline loops: CDR1 SNHLY, CDR2 FYNNEI. V lost 7 bases, J lost 6 bases, and 8 bases stayed unmatched. Written as DNA, the CDR3 is TGTGCCAGCAATGCCTTGACAGGGGGCTATGAAAAACTGTTTTTT. This codes for CASNALTGGYEKLFF.

The V call is TRBV7-9, the J call TRBJ2-1, with a tentative D call TRBD2 (6 bases). The ends were cut back, 4 bases at V and 5 bases at J, with 9 bases in the middle. Germline V lookup: CDR1 SEHNR, CDR2 FQNEAQ (reference sequence). The CDR3 is 13 amino acids. The CDR3 bases are TGTGCCAGCAGCTCTGGGGGGAACAATGAGCAGTTCTTC. It specifies CASSSGGNNEQFF.

The chain employs TRBV20-1 and TRBJ2-7; D not resolved. CDR3 length: 14 amino acids. Germline CDR1 is DFQATT and CDR2 is SNEGSKA (reference sequence). V was shortened by 1 base and J by 3 bases, with 13 bases between the two germline ends. CDR3 nucleotides: TGCAGTGCTAGAGGCCTATCCGGGCACTACGAGCAGTACGTC. It codes for CSARGLSGHYEQYV.

As to this clone: The CDR3 carries no conserved terminal phenylalanine or tryptophan, so it likely arises from a read error. The J gene is TRBJ1-5, the V gene TRBV28; D not resolved. Per germline, CDR1 MDHEN and CDR2 SYDVKM. Trimming stripped 4 bases from V and 3 bases from J, with 10 bases between. This CDR3 contains 14 residues. The CDR3 protein is CASSSFGVNQPQHS. CDR3 DNA: TGTGCCAGCAGTTCCTTTGGGGTCAATCAGCCCCAGCATTCT.

This clone occurred many times. The J gene is TRBJ1-1, the V gene TRBV29-1; D ambiguous. The CDR3 is 9 amino acids. The V and J ends lost 1 base and 9 bases respectively, with 3 bases between them. Germline-derived CDR1 and CDR2 are SQVTM and ANQGSEA. DNA of the CDR3: TGCAGCGTTGAAGGGCAAGCTTTCTTT. Translation gives CSVEGQAFF.

This clone was found a few times. The chain is built from TRBV6-2 or TRBV6-3 and TRBJ2-7, with a weak D call TRBD2 (5 bases). The CDR3 runs to 13 residues. Germline-derived CDR1 and CDR2 are MNHEY and SVGEGT. The CDR3 loop is CESSYGEWGEQYF. CDR3 DNA sequence: TGTGAAAGCAGTTACGGGGAGTGGGGCGAGCAGTACTTC.

This clone has more than one count but fewer than ten. This chain connects TRBV6-2 or TRBV6-3 to TRBJ1-6, with 9 bases identical to TRBD1. Trimming removed 0 bases from V and 11 bases from J; junction bases left unmatched: 5. This CDR3 comprises 15 residues. Germline CDR1 MNHEY, CDR2 SVGEGT. CDR3 sequence reads: CASSYSGQGYAPLHF. DNA of the CDR3: TGTGCCAGCAGTTACTCAGGACAGGGGTATGCACCCCTCCACTTT.

This clone was counted a few times. It may be a read error: a sequence one base away is much more abundant. V is TRBV6-4 and J is TRBJ2-5; D call uncertain. Germline V lookup: CDR1 MRHNA, CDR2 SNTAGT. This CDR3 has 11 residues. Deletions cut 10 bases from V and 5 bases from J, with 11 bases between. CDR3: CATILSETQYF. The CDR3, as DNA: TGTGCCACGATACTATCGGAGACCCAGTACTTC.

The gene calls are TRBV20-1 and TRBJ2-7; D is unresolved. The CDR3 runs to 15 residues. The V gene lost 1 base and the J gene lost 2 bases, with 15 bases spanning the gap. Germline assignment: CDR1 DFQATT and CDR2 SNEGSKA (reference sequence). The CDR3 protein is CSARVVWAHPYEQYF. The CDR3 DNA sequence: TGCAGTGCTAGAGTTGTGTGGGCACACCCCTACGAGCAGTACTTC.

Many counts were recorded for this clone. This sequence joins TRBV18 and TRBJ2-6, with a possible D match to TRBD2 (6 bases). Germline V gene lookup returns CDR1 KGHSH and CDR2 LQKENI. This CDR3 is built from 16 residues. Trimming removed 2 bases at V and 0 bases at J, with 8 bases between. CDR3 DNA sequence: TGTGCCAGCTCACCAGCCGGGGGCTCTGGGGCCAACGTCCTGACTTTC. The encoded protein is CASSPAGGSGANVLTF.

The chain is built from TRBV30 and TRBJ2-1; TRBD2 aligns across 12 bases. Germline CDR1 is GTSNPN and CDR2 is SVGIG (reference sequence). This CDR3 has 15 residues. V dropped 7 bases and J dropped 9; count of bases not matched to a gene: 13. The chain's CDR3 is CAYQALAGGPGEQFF. DNA for the CDR3: TGTGCCTACCAGGCCCTAGCGGGAGGGCCTGGTGAGCAGTTCTTC. The complete variable domain, with remaining parts taken from reference TRBV30 and TRBJ2-1, reads SQTIHQWPATLVQPVGSPLSLECTVEGTSNPNLYWYRQAAGRGLQLLFYSVGIGQISSEVPQNLSASRPQDRQFILSSKKLLLSDSGFYLCAYQALAGGPGEQFFGPGTRLTVL.

This clone occurred once. The genes are TRBV20-1 and TRBJ1-1; D possibly corresponds to TRBD1 (5 bases). The CDR3 totals 14 residues. CDR1 DFQATT and CDR2 SNEGSKA come from the germline V gene (reference sequence). The V gene lost 6 bases and the J gene lost 5 bases, with 19 bases spanning the gap. CDR3 DNA: TGCAGTGCCCGTAGCGGAGAAGGGGATACTGAAGCTTTCTTT. Residues: CSARSGEGDTEAFF.

This clone came up many times. This chain joins TRBV5-4 and TRBJ2-1; D tentatively fits TRBD1 or TRBD2 (7 bases each). CDR3 length: 17 amino acids. The V and J ends lost 3 bases and 7 bases respectively, with 23 bases between them. Germline CDR1 SGHNT, CDR2 YYREEE (reference sequence). CDR3 in DNA: TGTGCCAGCAGCTCAGGGGGAGGAGCGGGGCGCGAAAATGAGCAGTTCTTC. Translation gives CASSSGGGAGRENEQFF.

As regards this clone: The germline gene is not matched at one end of the junction; a read error may be the cause. This same CDR3 is encoded by further DNA sequences in the sample. The CDR3 DNA is TGTGCCAGCAGCAGACGTAGGTGGATCACGCAAACCGGTGAGCTGTTTTTT. This sequence encodes CASSRRRWITQTGELFF. The chain has TRBV28 and TRBJ2-2; D not resolved. Per germline, CDR1 MDHEN and CDR2 SYDVKM. The CDR3 totals 17 residues.

This clone was counted ten times or more. V gene TRBV5-1 combines with J gene TRBJ2-2; 7 bases align to TRBD2. The CDR3 loop spans 16 amino acids. From germline, CDR1 is SGHRS and CDR2 YFSETQ. V lost 1 base and J lost 3; bases outside the gene matches: 6. This chain's CDR3 is CASSLMAGADTGELFF. In DNA, the CDR3 is TGCGCCAGCAGCTTGATGGCGGGAGCAGACACCGGGGAGCTGTTTTTT. Drawing the rest from reference TRBV5-1 and TRBJ2-2, the complete variable domain is KAGVTQTPRYLIKTRGQQVTLSCSPISGHRSVSWYQQTPGQGLQFLFEYFSETQRNKGNFPGRFSGRQFSNSRSEMNVSTLELGDSALYLCASSLMAGADTGELFFGEGSRLTVL.

In regard to this clone: One junction end disagrees with the germline gene, perhaps due to a read error. The chain joins TRBV6-1 to TRBJ2-7; D is undetermined. This CDR3 region has 11 residues. Germline loops: CDR1 MNHNS, CDR2 SASEGT. The CDR3 DNA follows: TGTACCAGCAGTATGGGCTACGAGCAGTACTTC. Encoded protein: CTSSMGYEQYF.

The table lists this clone with a count of one. The chain carries TRBV5-4 and TRBJ2-7; D unresolved. The CDR3 loop spans 12 amino acids. V lost 3 bases to trimming and J lost 2 bases, with 6 bases between them. CDR1 and CDR2 from the germline V gene are SGHNT and YYREEE (reference sequence). The CDR3 region has the DNA TGTGCCAGCAGCTCTGGGCCCTACGAGCAGTACTTC. This gives the protein CASSSGPYEQYF.

This clone was detected many times. This sample also contains other DNA sequences that code for the same CDR3. The chain links TRBV7-8 to TRBJ1-1; 10 positions match TRBD1. The CDR3 has 15 residues. Germline V CDR1 and CDR2: SGHVS, FQNEAQ. Trimming took 6 bases from V and 2 from J; bases not matched to a gene: 6. The CDR3 nucleotides read TGTGCCAGCAGAGGACAGGGGGGTTCCAACACTGAAGCTTTCTTT. This sequence encodes CASRGQGGSNTEAFF.

This clone showed up many times. V usage is TRBV9 and J usage is TRBJ2-1; 9 bases align to TRBD1. V dropped 2 bases and J dropped 9; count of bases not matched to a gene: 6. CDR3 length: 14 residues. CDR1 SGDLS and CDR2 YYNGEE come from the germline V gene. This CDR3 reads CASSVTGGYSEQFF. CDR3 nucleotide sequence: TGTGCCAGCAGCGTGACAGGGGGTTATAGTGAGCAGTTCTTC.

This clone was observed a handful of times. An end of the junction differs from the germline gene, which may be a read error. J is TRBJ1-2 and V is TRBV27; TRBD1 is a possible D gene (6 bases). The V gene's germline CDR1 is MNHEY and CDR2 SMNVEV (reference sequence). The CDR3 runs to 16 residues. CDR3: CASSHTGTYSLTGCTF. CDR3 nucleotide sequence: TGTGCCAGCAGTCACACCGGGACATATTCTTTAACCGGCTGCACCTTC.

This clone was seen repeatedly, ten times or more. The V and J genes are TRBV18 and TRBJ2-5; D ambiguous. Deletions cut 1 base from V and 4 bases from J, with 4 bases between. CDR1 KGHSH and CDR2 LQKENI come from the germline V gene. The CDR3 has 12 amino acids. Here the CDR3 DNA reads TGTGCCAGCTCACCACGGAGAGAGACCCAGTACTTC. Protein product: CASSPRRETQYF.